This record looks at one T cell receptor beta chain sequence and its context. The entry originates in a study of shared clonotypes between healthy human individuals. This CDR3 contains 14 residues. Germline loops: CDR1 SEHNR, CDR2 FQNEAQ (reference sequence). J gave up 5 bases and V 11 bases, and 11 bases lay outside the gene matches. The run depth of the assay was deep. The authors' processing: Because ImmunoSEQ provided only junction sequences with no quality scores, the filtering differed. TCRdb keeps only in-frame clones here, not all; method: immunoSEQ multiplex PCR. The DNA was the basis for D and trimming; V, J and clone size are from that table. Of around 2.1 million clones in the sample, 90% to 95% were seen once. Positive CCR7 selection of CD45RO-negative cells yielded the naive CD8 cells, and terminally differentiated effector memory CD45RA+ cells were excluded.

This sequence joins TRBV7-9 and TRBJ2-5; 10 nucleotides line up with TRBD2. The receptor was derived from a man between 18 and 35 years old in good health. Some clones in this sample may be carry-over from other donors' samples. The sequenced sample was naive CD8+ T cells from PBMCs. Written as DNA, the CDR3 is TGTGCCGTCATAGCGGGAGGTGTGATGGAGACCCAGTACTTC. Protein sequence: CAVIAGGVMETQYF.